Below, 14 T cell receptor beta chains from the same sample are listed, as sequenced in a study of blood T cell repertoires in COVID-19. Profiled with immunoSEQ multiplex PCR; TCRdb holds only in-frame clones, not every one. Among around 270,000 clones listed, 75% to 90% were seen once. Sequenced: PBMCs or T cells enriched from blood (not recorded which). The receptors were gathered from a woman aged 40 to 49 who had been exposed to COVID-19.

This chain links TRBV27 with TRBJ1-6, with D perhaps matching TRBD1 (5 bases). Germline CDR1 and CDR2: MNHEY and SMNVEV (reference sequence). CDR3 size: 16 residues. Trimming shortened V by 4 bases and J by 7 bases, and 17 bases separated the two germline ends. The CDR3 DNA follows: TGTGCCAGCAGTTCACGCCCCAGGGTGGGAAATTCACCCCTCCACTTT. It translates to CASSSRPRVGNSPLHF.

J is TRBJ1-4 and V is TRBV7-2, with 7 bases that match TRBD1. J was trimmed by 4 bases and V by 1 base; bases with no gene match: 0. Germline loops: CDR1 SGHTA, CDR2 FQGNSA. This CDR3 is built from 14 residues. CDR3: CASSLGDSNEKLFF. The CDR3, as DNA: TGTGCCAGCAGCTTAGGGGACAGTAATGAAAAACTGTTTTTT.

CDR3 nucleotides: TGTGCCAGCAGCTGGGACAGGGGCTATGGCTACACCTTC. Its translation: CASSWDRGYGYTF. V is TRBV5-6 and J is TRBJ1-2; the match to TRBD1 covers 10 bases. Trimming removed 3 bases from V and 4 bases from J; junction bases left unmatched: 0. The CDR3 runs 13 residues. CDR1 and CDR2 from the germline V gene are SGHDT and YYEEEE.

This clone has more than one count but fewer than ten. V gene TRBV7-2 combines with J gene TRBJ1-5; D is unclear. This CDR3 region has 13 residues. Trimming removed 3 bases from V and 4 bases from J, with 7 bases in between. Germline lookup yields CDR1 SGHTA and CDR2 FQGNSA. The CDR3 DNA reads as TGTGCCAGCAGCTTTAAGGAGAATCAGCCCCAGCATTTT. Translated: CASSFKENQPQHF.

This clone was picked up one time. DNA of the CDR3: TGTGCCAGCAGCCGACAGATCTCCTACGAGCAGTACTTC. Translated: CASSRQISYEQYF. This chain links TRBV5-5 with TRBJ2-7, with a possible D match to TRBD1 (5 bases). The length of the CDR3 is 13 residues. Germline-derived CDR1 and CDR2 are SGHKS and YYEKEE (reference sequence). Trimming left V 4 bases short and J 0 bases short, with 8 bases between.

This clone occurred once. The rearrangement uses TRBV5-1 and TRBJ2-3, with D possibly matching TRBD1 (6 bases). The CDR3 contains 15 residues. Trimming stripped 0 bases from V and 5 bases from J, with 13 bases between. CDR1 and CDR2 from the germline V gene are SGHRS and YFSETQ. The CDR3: CASSLDGTFVDTQYF. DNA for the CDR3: TGCGCCAGCAGCTTGGATGGGACATTCGTAGATACGCAGTATTTT.

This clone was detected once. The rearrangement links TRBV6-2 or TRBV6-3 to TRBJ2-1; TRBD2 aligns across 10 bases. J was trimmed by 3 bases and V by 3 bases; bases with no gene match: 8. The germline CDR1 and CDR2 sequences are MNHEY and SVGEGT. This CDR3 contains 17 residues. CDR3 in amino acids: CASSYLVLAGLYNEQFF. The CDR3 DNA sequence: TGTGCCAGCAGTTATCTAGTACTAGCGGGACTCTACAATGAGCAGTTCTTC.

This chain's CDR3 is CASSLDRNTDTQYF. The DNA of the CDR3 is TGTGCCAGCAGTTTAGACAGAAACACAGATACGCAGTATTTT. The V call is TRBV28, the J call TRBJ2-3, with D maybe TRBD1 (5 bases). Deletions cut 2 bases from V and 2 bases from J, with 8 bases between. CDR3 length: 14 residues. Germline-derived CDR1 and CDR2 are MDHEN and SYDVKM.

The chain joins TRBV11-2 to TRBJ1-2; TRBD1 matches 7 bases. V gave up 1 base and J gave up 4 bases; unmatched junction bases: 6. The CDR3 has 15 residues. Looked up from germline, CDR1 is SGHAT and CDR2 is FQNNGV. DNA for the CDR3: TGTGCCAGCAGCTTAGCCGGACAGGCGCCCTATGGCTACACCTTC. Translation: CASSLAGQAPYGYTF.

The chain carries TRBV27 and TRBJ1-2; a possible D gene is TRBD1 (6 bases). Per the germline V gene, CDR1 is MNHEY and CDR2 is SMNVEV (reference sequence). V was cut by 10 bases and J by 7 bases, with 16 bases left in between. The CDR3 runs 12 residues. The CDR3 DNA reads TGTGCCACGCGGATACTACAGGGTGGCTACACCTTC. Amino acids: CATRILQGGYTF.

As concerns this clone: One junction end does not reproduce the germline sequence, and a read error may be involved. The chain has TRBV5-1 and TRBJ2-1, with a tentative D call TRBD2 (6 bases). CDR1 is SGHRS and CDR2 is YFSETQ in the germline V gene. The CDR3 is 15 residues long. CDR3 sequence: CASSLFGGSLDEQFF. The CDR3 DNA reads TGTGCCAGCAGCTTGTTCGGGGGAAGCCTGGATGAGCAGTTCTTC.

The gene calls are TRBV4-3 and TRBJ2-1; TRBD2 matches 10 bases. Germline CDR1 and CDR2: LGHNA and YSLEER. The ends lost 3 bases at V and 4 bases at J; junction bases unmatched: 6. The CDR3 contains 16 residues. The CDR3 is CASSQSLAGVYNEQFF. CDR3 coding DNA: TGCGCCAGCAGCCAGTCTCTAGCGGGGGTGTACAATGAGCAGTTCTTC.

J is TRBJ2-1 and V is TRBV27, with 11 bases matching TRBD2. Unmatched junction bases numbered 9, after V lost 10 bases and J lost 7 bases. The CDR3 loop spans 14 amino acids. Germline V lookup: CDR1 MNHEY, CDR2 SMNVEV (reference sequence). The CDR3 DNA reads TGTGCCACCCAGACTAGCGGGATAGGGAATGAGCAGTTCTTC. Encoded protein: CATQTSGIGNEQFF.

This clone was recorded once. The CDR3: CASSYKGGYTF. The CDR3 DNA reads as TGTGCCAGCAGCTACAAGGGGGGCTACACCTTC. The V call is TRBV27, the J call TRBJ1-2; the D gene is possibly TRBD1 (5 bases). This CDR3 has 11 residues. The V gene lost 6 bases and the J gene lost 8 bases, with 10 bases spanning the gap. CDR1 is MNHEY and CDR2 is SMNVEV in the germline V gene (reference sequence).